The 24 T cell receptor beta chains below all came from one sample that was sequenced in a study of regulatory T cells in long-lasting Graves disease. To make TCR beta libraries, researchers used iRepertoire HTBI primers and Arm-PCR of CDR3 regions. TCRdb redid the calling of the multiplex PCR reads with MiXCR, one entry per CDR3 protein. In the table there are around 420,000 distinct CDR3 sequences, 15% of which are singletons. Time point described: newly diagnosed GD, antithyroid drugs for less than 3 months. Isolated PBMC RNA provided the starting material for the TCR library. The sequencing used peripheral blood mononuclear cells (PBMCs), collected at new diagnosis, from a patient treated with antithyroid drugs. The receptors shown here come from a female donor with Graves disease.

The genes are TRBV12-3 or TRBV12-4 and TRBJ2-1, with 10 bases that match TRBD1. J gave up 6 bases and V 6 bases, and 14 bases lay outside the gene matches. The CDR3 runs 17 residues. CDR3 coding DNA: TGTGCCAGCAGCCCAAGAGGGACAGGGGTGAAAGGCAATGAGCAGTTCTTC. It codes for CASSPRGTGVKGNEQFF.

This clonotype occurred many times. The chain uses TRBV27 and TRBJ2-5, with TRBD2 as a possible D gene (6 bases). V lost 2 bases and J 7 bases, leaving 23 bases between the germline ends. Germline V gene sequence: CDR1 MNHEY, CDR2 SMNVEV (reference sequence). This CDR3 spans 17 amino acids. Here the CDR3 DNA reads TGTGCCAGCAGTTTAACCGGGCCTAGTAGCGGCCTGGGGACCCAGTACTTC. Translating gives CASSLTGPSSGLGTQYF.

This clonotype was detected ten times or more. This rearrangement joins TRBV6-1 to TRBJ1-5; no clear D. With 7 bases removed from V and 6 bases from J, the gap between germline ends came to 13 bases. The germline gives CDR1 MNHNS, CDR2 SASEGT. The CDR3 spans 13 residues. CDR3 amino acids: CASTQGWSQPQHF. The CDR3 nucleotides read TGTGCCAGCACCCAAGGGTGGAGTCAGCCCCAGCATTTT.

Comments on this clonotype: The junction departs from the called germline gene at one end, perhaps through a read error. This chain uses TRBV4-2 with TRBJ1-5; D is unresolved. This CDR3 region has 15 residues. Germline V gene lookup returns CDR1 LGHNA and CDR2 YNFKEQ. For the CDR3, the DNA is TGTGCCAGCAGCCAAGGGGTTGAGGACTATCAACCCCAGCATTTT. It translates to CASSQGVEDYQPQHF.

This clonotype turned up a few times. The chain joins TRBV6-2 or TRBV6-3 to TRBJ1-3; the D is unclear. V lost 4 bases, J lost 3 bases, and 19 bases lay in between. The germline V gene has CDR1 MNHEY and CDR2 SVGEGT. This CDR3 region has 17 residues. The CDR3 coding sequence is TGTGCCAGCAGTTCCCCAAGACCCTGGCGGTATGGAAACACCATATATTTT. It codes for CASSSPRPWRYGNTIYF.

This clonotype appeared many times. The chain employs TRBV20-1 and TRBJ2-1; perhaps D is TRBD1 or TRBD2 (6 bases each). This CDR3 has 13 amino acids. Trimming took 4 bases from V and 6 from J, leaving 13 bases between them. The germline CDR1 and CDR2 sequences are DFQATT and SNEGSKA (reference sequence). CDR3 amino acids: CSATTGALNEQFF. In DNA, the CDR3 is TGCAGTGCTACTACGGGGGCCCTCAATGAGCAGTTCTTC.

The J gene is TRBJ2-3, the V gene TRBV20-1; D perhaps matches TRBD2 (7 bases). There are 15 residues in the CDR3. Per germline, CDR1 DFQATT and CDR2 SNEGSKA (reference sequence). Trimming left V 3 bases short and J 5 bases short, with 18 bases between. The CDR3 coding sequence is TGCAGTGCTAGTGGGATGGGGGGGCCGATAGATACGCAGTATTTT. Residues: CSASGMGGPIDTQYF.

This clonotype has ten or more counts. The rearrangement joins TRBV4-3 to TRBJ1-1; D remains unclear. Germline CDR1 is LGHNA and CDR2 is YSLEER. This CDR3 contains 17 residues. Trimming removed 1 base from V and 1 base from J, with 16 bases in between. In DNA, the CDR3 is TGCGCCAGCAGCCAAGCTAGGCCGTCAGGATGGAACACTGAAGCTTTCTTT. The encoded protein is CASSQARPSGWNTEAFF.

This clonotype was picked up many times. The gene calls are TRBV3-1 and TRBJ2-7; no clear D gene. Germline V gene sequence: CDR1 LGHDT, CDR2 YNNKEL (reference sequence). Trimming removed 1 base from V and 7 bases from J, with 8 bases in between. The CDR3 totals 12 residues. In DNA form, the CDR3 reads TGTGCCAGCAGCCAAGTCGTCGGTGAGCAGTACTTC. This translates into CASSQVVGEQYF.

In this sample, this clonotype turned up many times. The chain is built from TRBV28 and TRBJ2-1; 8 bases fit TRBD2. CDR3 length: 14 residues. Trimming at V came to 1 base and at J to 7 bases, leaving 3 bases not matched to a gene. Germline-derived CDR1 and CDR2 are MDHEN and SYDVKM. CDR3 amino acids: CASSLSGTRNEQFF. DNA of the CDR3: TGTGCCAGCAGTTTATCCGGGACTAGGAATGAGCAGTTCTTC.

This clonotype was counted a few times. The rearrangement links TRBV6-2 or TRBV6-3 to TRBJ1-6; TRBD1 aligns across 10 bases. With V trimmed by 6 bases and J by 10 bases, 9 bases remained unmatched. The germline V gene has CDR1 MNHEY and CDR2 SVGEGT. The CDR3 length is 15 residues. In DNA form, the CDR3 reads TGTGCCAGCAGCCCAGACAGGGGGCCATTGTCACCCCTCCACTTT. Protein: CASSPDRGPLSPLHF.

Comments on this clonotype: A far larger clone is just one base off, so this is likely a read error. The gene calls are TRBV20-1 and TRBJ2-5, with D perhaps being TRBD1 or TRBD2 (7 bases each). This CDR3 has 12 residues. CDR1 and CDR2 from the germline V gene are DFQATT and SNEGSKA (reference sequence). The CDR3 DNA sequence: TGCGGACTCAAGGACAGGTTGCGGGAGCAGTACTTC. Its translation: CGLKDRLREQYF.

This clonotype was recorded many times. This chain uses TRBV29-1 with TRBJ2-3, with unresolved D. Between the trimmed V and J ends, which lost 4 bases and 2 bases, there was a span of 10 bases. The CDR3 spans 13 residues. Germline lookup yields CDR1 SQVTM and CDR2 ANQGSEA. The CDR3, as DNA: TGCAGCGTTGGACACCTACTCACAGATACGCAGTATTTT. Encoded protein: CSVGHLLTDTQYF.

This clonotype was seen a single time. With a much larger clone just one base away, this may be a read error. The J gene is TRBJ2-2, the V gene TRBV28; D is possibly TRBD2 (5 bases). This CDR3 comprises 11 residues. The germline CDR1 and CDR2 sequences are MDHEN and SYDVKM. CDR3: CASALTGELLF. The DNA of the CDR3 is TGTGCCAGCGCACTCACCGGGGAGCTGCTTTTT.

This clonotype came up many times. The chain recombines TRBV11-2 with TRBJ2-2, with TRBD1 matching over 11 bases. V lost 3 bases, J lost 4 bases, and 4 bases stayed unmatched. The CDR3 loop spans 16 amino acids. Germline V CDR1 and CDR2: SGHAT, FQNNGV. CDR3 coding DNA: TGTGCCAGCAGCTTGAGCGGGACAGGGGGCACCGGGGAGCTGTTTTTT. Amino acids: CASSLSGTGGTGELFF.

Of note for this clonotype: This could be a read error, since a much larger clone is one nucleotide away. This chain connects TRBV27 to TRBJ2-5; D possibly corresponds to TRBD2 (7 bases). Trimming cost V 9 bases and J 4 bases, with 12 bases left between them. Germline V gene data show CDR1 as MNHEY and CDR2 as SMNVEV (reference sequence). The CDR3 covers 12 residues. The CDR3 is CARRGGPETQYF. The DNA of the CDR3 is TGTGCCAGAAGGGGGGGCCCAGAGACCCAGTACTTC.

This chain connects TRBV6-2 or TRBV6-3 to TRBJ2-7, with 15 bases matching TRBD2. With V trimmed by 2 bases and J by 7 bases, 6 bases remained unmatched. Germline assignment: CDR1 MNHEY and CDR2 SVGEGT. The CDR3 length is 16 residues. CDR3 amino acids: CASSYARTSGREEQYF. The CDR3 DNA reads TGTGCCAGCAGTTACGCCCGGACTAGCGGGAGGGAAGAGCAGTACTTC.

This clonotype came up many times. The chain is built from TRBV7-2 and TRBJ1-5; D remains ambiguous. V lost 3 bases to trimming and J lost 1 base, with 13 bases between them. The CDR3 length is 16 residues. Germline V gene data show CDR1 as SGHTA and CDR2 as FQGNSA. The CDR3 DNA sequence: TGTGCCAGCAGCTTGGAGGGTACGCTAAGCAATCAGCCCCAGCATTTT. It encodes CASSLEGTLSNQPQHF.

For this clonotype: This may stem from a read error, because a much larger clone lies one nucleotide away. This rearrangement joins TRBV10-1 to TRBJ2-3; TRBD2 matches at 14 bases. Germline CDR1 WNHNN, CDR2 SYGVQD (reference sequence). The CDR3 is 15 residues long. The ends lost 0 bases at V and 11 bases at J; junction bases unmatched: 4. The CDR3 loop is CASSESRLAGGEQYF. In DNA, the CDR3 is TGCGCCAGCAGTGAGTCTAGACTAGCGGGGGGGGAGCAGTATTTT.

CDR3 protein: CSANNPASGPNEQFF. As DNA, the CDR3 is TGCAGTGCCAACAATCCGGCTAGCGGGCCCAATGAGCAGTTCTTC. V is TRBV20-1 and J is TRBJ2-1; 8 nucleotides agree with TRBD2. Looked up from germline, CDR1 is DFQATT and CDR2 is SNEGSKA (reference sequence). The CDR3 is 15 amino acids. V gave up 6 bases and J gave up 6 bases; unmatched junction bases: 13.

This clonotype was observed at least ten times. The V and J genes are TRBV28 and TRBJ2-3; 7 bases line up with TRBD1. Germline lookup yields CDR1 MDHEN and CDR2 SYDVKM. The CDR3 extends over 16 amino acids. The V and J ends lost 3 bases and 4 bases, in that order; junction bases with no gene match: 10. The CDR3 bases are TGTGCCAGCAGTTTTCAGGCAGGGGGAATCGCAGATACGCAGTATTTT. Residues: CASSFQAGGIADTQYF.

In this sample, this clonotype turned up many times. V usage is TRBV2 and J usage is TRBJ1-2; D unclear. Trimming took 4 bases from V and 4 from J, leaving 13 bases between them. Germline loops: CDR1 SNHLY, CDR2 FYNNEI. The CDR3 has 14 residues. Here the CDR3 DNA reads TGTGCCAGCAGTGGAAGGGTCGGTGGCTATGGCTACACCTTC. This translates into CASSGRVGGYGYTF.

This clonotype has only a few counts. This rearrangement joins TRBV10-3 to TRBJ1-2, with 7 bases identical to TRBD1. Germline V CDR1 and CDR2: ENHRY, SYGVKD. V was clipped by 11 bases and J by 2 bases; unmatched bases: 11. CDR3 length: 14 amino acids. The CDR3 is CAVTQTGKNYGYTF. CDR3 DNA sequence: TGTGCCGTCACTCAGACAGGGAAAAACTATGGCTACACCTTC.

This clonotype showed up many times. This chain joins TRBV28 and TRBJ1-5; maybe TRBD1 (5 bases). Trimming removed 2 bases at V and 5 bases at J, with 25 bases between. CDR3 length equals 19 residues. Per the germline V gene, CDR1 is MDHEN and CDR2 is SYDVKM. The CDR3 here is CASSLGRGRALSKDQPQHF. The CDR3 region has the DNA TGTGCCAGCAGTTTAGGTCGGGGCAGGGCGCTGAGTAAGGATCAGCCCCAGCATTTT.